This TCR beta chain was identified during a study of blood T cell repertoires in COVID-19. Sequenced by immunoSEQ multiplex PCR; TCRdb stores in-frame clones only, minus some. The sample gives around 29,000 clones, about 88% of which show up once; more than 13% is in the top ten. Germline assignment: CDR1 LGHDT and CDR2 YNNKEL (reference sequence). Trimming at V came to 3 bases and at J to 0 bases, leaving 17 bases not matched to a gene. The CDR3 spans 20 residues. The clonotype was recovered from a human donor with active COVID-19. The donor label of this sample is uncertain. The sample comprised peripheral blood. The V and J genes are TRBV3-1 (or the pseudogene TRBV3-2) and TRBJ2-3; 8 bases are shared with TRBD1. DNA for the CDR3: TGTGCCAGCAGCCACCCTCAAGGGGGAGACAGGGGCCCTAGCACAGATACGCAGTATTTT. It translates to CASSHPQGGDRGPSTDTQYF.